At least ten counts were recorded for the clone carrying this T cell receptor (beta chain). The CDR3 covers 15 residues. The V gene's germline CDR1 is SGHKS and CDR2 YYEKEE (reference sequence). The ends lost 3 bases at V and 2 bases at J; junction bases unmatched: 4. This entry comes from a study of T-cell reconstitution after alpha-beta-depleted transplantation in children. Unique molecular identifiers were incorporated into the prepared TCRbeta library. A single record per CDR3 protein comes from TCRdb applying MiXCR to the PCR reads. The sample has 200,000 to 300,000 distinct CDR3 sequences, 12% seen once.

The chain couples TRBV5-5 to TRBJ2-7; 11 bases agree with TRBD1. The sequence was obtained from a human donor who donated a stem cell graft to a child with acute lymphoblastic leukemia. The sample here was PBMCs from the stem cell graft donor, taken from the stem cell graft. The CDR3 nucleotides read TGTGCCAGCAGCTGGGGACAGGGGGTCACCTACGAGCAGTACTTC. Its protein product is CASSWGQGVTYEQYF.